Shown below are 13 T cell receptor beta chains from a single sample sequenced in a study of memory CD4+ T cells and cytomegalovirus serostatus. Single viable CD3+CD4+CD8-CD45RO+ cells were sorted as the memory CD4+ T cells. Only in-frame clones appear in the TCRdb table, and some are missing; sequencing was by immunoSEQ multiplex PCR. The top ten clones hold roughly 1.7% of a sample with some 50,000 clones, around 78% of them seen once. Sequenced: memory CD4+ T cells from blood. The receptors originated from an adult in good health and CMV-seronegative.

V usage is TRBV9 and J usage is TRBJ2-3; possibly TRBD1 for D (6 bases). CDR3 length: 16 amino acids. Trimming shortened V by 2 bases and J by 0 bases, and 13 bases separated the two germline ends. Germline CDR1 and CDR2: SGDLS and YYNGEE. For the CDR3, the DNA is TGTGCCAGCAGCGTCCTACAGGGTAGTAGCACAGATACGCAGTATTTT. Its protein is CASSVLQGSSTDTQYF.

The gene calls are TRBV19 and TRBJ1-4; D gene uncertain. In germline, CDR1 is LNHDA, CDR2 SQIVND (reference sequence). The ends were cut back, 1 base at V and 5 bases at J, with 11 bases in the middle. The CDR3 contains 15 residues. The CDR3 DNA is TGTGCCAGTAGTATAGTGGCCCGGCTGAATGAAAAACTGTTTTTT. Its translation is CASSIVARLNEKLFF.

The rearrangement uses TRBV11-3 and TRBJ2-7, with 9 bases lining up with TRBD1. The CDR3 consists of 15 residues. Germline V CDR1 and CDR2: SGHNT, YENEEA. J gave up 5 bases and V 2 bases, and 7 bases lay outside the gene matches. This chain's CDR3 is CASSLRGTGGNEQYF. The DNA of the CDR3 is TGTGCCAGCAGCTTAAGGGGAACAGGGGGCAACGAGCAGTACTTC.

The V call is TRBV6-1, the J call TRBJ2-1, with 8 nucleotides matching TRBD2. With 2 bases clipped from V and 8 bases from J, the junction kept 11 bases outside the gene matches. This CDR3 region has 16 residues. Germline loops: CDR1 MNHNS, CDR2 SASEGT. This chain's CDR3 is CASSEQLGLAAYEQFF. The CDR3 bases are TGTGCCAGCAGTGAACAACTTGGACTAGCAGCATATGAGCAGTTCTTC.

This chain uses TRBV27 with TRBJ1-1; 7 positions match TRBD1. Germline loops: CDR1 MNHEY, CDR2 SMNVEV (reference sequence). J lost 5 bases, V lost 1 base, and 10 bases had no gene match. The CDR3 runs to 16 residues. The CDR3 DNA sequence: TGTGCCAGCAGTTTATTCGGCAGGGGGTACCGAACTGAAGCTTTCTTT. This codes for CASSLFGRGYRTEAFF.

The CDR3 protein is CASSSYRDEETQYF. CDR3 nucleotide sequence: TGTGCCAGCAGTTCCTACAGGGATGAAGAGACCCAGTACTTC. The chain combines TRBV7-9 with TRBJ2-5; TRBD1 might be the D (6 bases). With 6 bases removed from V and 3 bases from J, the gap between germline ends came to 14 bases. Germline CDR1 and CDR2: SEHNR and FQNEAQ (reference sequence). The CDR3 extends over 14 amino acids.

The chain is built from TRBV6-1 and TRBJ2-1, with D possibly matching TRBD2 (5 bases). CDR3 length: 13 residues. V was trimmed by 2 bases and J by 8 bases, leaving 10 bases between them. The germline V gene encodes CDR1 MNHNS and CDR2 SASEGT. This CDR3 is CASSESPRDEQFF. For the CDR3, the DNA is TGTGCCAGCAGTGAATCTCCGCGGGATGAGCAGTTCTTC.

The chain joins TRBV5-6 to TRBJ1-1; D call uncertain. The CDR3 totals 14 residues. V was cut by 4 bases and J by 3 bases, with 13 bases left in between. The germline V gene has CDR1 SGHDT and CDR2 YYEEEE. The DNA of the CDR3 is TGTGCCAGCAGCCCTGTTGAGGGCCACACTGAAGCTTTCTTT. It translates to CASSPVEGHTEAFF.

The chain combines TRBV10-3 with TRBJ1-2; 9 nucleotides line up with TRBD1. The V gene's germline CDR1 is ENHRY and CDR2 SYGVKD. Unmatched junction bases numbered 7, after V lost 4 bases and J lost 7 bases. The CDR3 length is 14 residues. Here the CDR3 DNA reads TGTGCCATCAGTGGGACAGGGGACGTGGGTGGCTACACCTTC. Residues: CAISGTGDVGGYTF.

The chain employs TRBV18 and TRBJ2-2, with a tentative D call TRBD2 (5 bases). Germline V CDR1 and CDR2: KGHSH, LQKENI. The CDR3 runs 17 residues. Trimming removed 1 base from V and 4 bases from J, with 16 bases in between. The CDR3 coding sequence is TGTGCCAGCTCACCACTGGGCCAGAATCGGGGCACCGGGGAGCTGTTTTTT. This encodes CASSPLGQNRGTGELFF.

The J gene is TRBJ2-5, the V gene TRBV5-1, with 11 bases aligning to TRBD1. The length of the CDR3 is 17 residues. Germline-derived CDR1 and CDR2 are SGHRS and YFSETQ. V trimming: 3 bases; J trimming: 5 bases; junction bases outside the gene matches: 12. The CDR3 loop is CASSWPPGTGGRETQYF. The CDR3, as DNA: TGCGCCAGCAGCTGGCCCCCTGGGACAGGGGGTAGGGAGACCCAGTACTTC.

The chain joins TRBV2 to TRBJ2-4, with a tentative D call TRBD2 (7 bases). The V gene's germline CDR1 is SNHLY and CDR2 FYNNEI. The CDR3 covers 14 residues. V was pared by 8 bases and J by 1 base, with 12 bases between. CDR3 protein: CASEGGGAKNIQYF. CDR3 nucleotides: TGTGCCAGCGAAGGGGGAGGGGCCAAAAACATTCAGTACTTC.

The rearrangement joins TRBV7-6 to TRBJ1-4, with D possibly matching TRBD1 (5 bases). The CDR3 has 14 amino acids. Germline V gene lookup returns CDR1 SGHVS and CDR2 FNYEAQ. V was trimmed by 6 bases and J by 0 bases, leaving 8 bases between them. The CDR3 region has the DNA TGTGCCAGCAGTACAGGTTCAACTAATGAAAAACTGTTTTTT. Amino acid sequence: CASSTGSTNEKLFF.